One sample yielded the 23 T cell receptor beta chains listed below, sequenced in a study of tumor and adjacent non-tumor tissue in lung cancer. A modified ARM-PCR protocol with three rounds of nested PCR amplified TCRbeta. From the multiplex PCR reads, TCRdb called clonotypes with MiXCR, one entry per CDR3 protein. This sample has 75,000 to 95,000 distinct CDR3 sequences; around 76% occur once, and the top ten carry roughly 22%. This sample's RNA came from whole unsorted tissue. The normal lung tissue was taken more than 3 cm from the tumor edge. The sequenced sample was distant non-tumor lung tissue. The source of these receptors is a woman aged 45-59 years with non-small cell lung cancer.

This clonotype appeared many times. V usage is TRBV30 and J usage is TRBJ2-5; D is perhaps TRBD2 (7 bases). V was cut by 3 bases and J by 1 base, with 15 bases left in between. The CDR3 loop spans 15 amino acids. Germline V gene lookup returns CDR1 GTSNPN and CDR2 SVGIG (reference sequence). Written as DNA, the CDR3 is TGTGCCTGGAGGGCAAGGGGGGGCGGCCAAGAGACCCAGTACTTC. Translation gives CAWRARGGGQETQYF.

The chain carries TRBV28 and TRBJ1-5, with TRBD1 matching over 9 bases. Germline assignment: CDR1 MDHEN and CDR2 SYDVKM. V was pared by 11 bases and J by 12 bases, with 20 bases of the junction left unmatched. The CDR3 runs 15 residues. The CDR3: CACRNPQGANQFQHF. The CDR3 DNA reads TGTGCCTGCCGAAACCCACAGGGGGCGAATCAGTTCCAGCATTTT.

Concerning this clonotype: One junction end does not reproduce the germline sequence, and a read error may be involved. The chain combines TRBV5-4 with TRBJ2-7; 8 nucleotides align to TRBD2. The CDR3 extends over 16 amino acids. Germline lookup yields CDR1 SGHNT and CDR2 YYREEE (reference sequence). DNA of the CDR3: TGTGCCAACAGCCATCGGGGGGGAAAGGGGATCAACGAGCAGTACTTC. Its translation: CANSHRGGKGINEQYF. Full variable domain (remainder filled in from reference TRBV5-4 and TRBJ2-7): ETGVTQSPTHLIKTRGQQVTLRCSSQSGHNTVSWYQQALGQGPQFIFQYYREEENGRGNFPPRFSGLQFPNYSSELNVNALELDDSALYLCANSHRGGKGINEQYFGPGTRLTVT.

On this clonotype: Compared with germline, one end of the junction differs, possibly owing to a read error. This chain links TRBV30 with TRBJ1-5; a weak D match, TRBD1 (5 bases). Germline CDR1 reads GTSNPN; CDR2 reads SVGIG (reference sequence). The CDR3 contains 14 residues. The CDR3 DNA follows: TGTGCCTGGAGCGCCCGGGACGAAAATCAGCCCCAGCACTTT. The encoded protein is CAWSARDENQPQHF.

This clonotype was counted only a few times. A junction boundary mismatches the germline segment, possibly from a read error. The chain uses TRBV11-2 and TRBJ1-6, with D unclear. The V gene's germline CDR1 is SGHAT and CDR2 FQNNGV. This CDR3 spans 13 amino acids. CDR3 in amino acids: CASSLEVHSPLHF. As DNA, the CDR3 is TGTGCTAGCAGCTTAGAGGTGCATTCACCCCTCCACTTT.

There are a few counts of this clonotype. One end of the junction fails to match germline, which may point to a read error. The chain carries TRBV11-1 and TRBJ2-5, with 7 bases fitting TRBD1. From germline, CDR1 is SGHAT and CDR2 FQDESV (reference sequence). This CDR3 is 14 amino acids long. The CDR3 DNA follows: TGTGCCAGCAACCCGGGACAGAGCGTAGAGACCCAGTACTTT. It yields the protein CASNPGQSVETQYF. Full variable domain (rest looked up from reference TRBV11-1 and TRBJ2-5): EAEVAQSPRYKITEKSQAVAFWCDPISGHATLYWYRQILGQGPELLVQFQDESVVDDSQLPKDRFSAERLKGVDSTLKIQPAELGDSAMYLCASNPGQSVETQYFGPGTRLLVL.

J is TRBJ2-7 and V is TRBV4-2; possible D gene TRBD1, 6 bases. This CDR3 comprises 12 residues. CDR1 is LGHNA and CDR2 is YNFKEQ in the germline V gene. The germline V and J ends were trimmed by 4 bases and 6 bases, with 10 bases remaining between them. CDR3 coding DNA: TGTGCCAGCAGCCGGGAAGGGGGCGAGCAGTACTTC. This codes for CASSREGGEQYF.

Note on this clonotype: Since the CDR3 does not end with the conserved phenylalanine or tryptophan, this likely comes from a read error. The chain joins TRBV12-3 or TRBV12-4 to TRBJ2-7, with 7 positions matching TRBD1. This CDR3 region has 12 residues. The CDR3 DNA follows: TGTGCCAGCAGGGGACAGACCTACAAGCAGTACCTC. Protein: CASRGQTYKQYL.

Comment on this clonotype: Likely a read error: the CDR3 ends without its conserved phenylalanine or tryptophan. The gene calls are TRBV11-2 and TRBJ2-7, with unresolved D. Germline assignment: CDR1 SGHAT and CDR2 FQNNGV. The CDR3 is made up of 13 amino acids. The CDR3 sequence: CANSLESKAQQYY. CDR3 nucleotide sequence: TGTGCCAACAGCTTGGAATCTAAAGCTCAGCAGTACTAC.

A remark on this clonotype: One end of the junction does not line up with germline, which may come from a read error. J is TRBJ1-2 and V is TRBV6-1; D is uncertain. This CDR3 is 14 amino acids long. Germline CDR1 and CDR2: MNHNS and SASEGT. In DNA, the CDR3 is TGTGCGAGCAGCTGCAGAGGGTTCGACTATGGCTACACCTTC. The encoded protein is CASSCRGFDYGYTF.

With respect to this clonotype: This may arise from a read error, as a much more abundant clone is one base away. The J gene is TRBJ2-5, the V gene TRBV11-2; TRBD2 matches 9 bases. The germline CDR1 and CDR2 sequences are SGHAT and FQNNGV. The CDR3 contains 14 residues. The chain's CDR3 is CASTLGTSRETQYF. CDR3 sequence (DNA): TGTGCCAGCACCTTAGGGACTAGCCGAGAGACCCAGTACTTC.

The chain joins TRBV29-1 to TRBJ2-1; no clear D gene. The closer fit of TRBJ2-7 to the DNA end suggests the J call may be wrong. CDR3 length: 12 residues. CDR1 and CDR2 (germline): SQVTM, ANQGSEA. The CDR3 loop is CSVEKGHNEQYF. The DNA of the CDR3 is TGCAGCGTTGAGAAAGGTCACAATGAGCAGTACTTC.

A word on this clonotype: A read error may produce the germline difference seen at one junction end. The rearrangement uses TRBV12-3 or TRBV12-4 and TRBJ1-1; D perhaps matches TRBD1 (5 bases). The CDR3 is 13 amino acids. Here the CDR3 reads CVSLLRGATEAFF. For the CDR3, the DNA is TGTGTCAGCCTACTTAGGGGAGCCACTGAAGCCTTCTTT.

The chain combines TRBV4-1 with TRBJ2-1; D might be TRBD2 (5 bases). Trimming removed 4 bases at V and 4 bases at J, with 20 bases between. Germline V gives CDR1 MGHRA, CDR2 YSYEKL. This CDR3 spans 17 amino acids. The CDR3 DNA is TGCGCCAGCAGCCGTACCCCAGCGGTAGGTACATACAATGAGCAGTTCTTC. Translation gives CASSRTPAVGTYNEQFF.

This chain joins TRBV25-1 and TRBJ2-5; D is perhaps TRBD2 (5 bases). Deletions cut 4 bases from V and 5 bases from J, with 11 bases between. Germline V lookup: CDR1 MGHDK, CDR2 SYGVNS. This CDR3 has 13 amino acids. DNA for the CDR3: TGTGCCAGCAGTGGACGGGGATCGGAGACCCAGTACTTC. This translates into CASSGRGSETQYF.

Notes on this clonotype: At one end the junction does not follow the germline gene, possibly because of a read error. The CDR3 DNA reads TGTGGCAGCTACCCCGGGGACTCCTACAATGAGCAGTTCTTC. Amino acid sequence: CGSYPGDSYNEQFF. The V call is TRBV28, the J call TRBJ2-1, with D maybe TRBD2 (5 bases). The CDR3 is made up of 14 amino acids. Germline CDR1 and CDR2: MDHEN and SYDVKM.

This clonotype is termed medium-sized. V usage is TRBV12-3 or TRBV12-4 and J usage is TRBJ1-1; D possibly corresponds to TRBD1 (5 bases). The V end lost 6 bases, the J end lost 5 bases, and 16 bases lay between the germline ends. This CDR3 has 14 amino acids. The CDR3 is CASSTRASGTEAFF. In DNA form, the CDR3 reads TGTGCCAGCAGCACCAGGGCCTCCGGGACTGAAGCTTTCTTT.

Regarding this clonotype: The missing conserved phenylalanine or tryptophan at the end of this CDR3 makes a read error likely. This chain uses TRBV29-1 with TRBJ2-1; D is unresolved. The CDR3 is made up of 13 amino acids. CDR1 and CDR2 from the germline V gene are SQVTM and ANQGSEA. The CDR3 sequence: CSVPRVTNNEQFI. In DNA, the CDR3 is TGCAGCGTCCCCCGGGTTACGAACAATGAACAGTTCATC.

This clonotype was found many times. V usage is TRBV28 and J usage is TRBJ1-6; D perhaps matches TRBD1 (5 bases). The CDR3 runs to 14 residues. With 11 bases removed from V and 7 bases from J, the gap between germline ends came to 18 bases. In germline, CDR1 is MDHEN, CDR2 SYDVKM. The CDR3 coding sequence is TGTGCCGGCACGGCAGGGTGGGAGAATTCACCCCTCCACTTT. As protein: CAGTAGWENSPLHF.

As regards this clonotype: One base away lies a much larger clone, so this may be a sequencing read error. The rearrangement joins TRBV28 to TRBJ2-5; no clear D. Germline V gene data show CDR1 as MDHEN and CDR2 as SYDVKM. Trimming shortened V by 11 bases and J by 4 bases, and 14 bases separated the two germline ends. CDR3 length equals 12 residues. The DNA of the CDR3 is TGTGCCGCCCGAAACTTGGGAGAGACCCAGTACTTC. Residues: CAARNLGETQYF. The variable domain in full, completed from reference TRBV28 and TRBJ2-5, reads DVKVTQSSRYLVKRTGEKVFLECVQDMDHENMFWYRQDPGLGLRLIYFSYDVKMKEKGDIPEGYSVSREKKERFSLILESASTNQTSMYLCAARNLGETQYFGPGTRLLVL.

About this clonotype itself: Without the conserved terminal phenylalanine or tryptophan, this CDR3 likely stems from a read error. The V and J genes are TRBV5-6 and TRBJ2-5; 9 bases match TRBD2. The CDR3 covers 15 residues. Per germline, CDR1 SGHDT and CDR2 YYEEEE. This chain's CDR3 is CSSSFSGRTPETQYL. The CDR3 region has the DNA TGTTCCAGCAGCTTCAGCGGGAGGACCCCAGAGACCCAGTACCTC.

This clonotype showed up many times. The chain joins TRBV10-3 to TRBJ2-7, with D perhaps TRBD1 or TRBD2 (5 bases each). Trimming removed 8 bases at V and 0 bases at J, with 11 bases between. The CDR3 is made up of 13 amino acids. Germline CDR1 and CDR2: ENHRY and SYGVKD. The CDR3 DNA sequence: TGTGCCATCGAGGGGCAGGACTCCTACGAGCAGTACTTC. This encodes CAIEGQDSYEQYF.

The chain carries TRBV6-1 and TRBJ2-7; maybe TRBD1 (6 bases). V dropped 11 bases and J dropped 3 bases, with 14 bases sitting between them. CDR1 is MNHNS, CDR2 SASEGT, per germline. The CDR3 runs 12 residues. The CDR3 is CAGTGGHYEQYF. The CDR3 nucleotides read TGTGCCGGCACTGGGGGCCACTACGAGCAGTACTTC.